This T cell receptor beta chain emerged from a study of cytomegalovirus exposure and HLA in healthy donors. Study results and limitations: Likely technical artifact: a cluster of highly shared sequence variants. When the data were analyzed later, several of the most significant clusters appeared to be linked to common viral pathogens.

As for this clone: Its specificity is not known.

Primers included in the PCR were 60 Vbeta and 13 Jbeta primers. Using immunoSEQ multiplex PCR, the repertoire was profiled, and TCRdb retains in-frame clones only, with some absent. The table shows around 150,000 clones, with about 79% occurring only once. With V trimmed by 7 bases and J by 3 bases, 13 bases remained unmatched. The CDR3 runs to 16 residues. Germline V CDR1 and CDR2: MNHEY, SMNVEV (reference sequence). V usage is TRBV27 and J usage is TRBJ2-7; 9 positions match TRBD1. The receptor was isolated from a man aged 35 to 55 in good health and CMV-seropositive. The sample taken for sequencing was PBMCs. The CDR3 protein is CASTETGGKNFYEQYF. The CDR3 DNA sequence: TGTGCCAGCACCGAAACAGGGGGCAAGAACTTCTACGAGCAGTACTTC.